What follows are 15 T cell receptor beta chains derived from one specimen sequenced in a study of shared clonotypes between healthy human individuals. TCRdb keeps only in-frame clones here, not all; method: immunoSEQ multiplex PCR. Of some 2,500,000 clones in the sample, roughly 93% are singletons; the top ten hold about 0.39%. Sequencing was done on a sample of naive CD4+ T cells from PBMCs. Subset given: CD45RA+ positively selected. All receptors come from a man between 18 and 35 years old in good health. Some clones in this sample may be carry-over from other donors' samples.

The chain combines TRBV6-6 with TRBJ2-5; 8 bases match TRBD2. V shed 0 bases, J shed 2 bases, and the junction held 5 bases outside the gene matches. In germline, CDR1 is MNHNY, CDR2 SVGAGI (reference sequence). This CDR3 is 16 amino acids long. CDR3 in DNA: TGTGCCAGCAGTTACTCGCCACTAGCGGTGCAAGAGACCCAGTACTTC. The encoded protein is CASSYSPLAVQETQYF.

The genes are TRBV6-5 and TRBJ1-3; TRBD1 might be the D (5 bases). The germline CDR1 and CDR2 sequences are MNHEY and SVGAGI. The V and J ends lost 9 bases and 0 bases respectively, with 12 bases between them. The CDR3 sequence is 14 residues long. The CDR3 DNA reads TGTGCCAGTGGGGACGGTAGCTCTGGAAACACCATATATTTT. Its translation: CASGDGSSGNTIYF.

Only one count was recorded for this clone. V and J are TRBV28 and TRBJ1-2, with D uncertain. The length of the CDR3 is 14 residues. Trimming removed 5 bases from V and 2 bases from J, with 12 bases in between. Looked up from germline, CDR1 is MDHEN and CDR2 is SYDVKM. CDR3 sequence: CASSRPAVNYGYTF. The CDR3, as DNA: TGTGCCAGCAGTCGCCCCGCGGTGAACTATGGCTACACCTTC.

This chain joins TRBV7-2 and TRBJ2-1; 7 nucleotides line up with TRBD1. CDR1 SGHTA and CDR2 FQGNSA come from the germline V gene. Germline trimming cut 5 bases from V and 8 bases from J; bases unmatched to any gene: 9. The CDR3 totals 14 residues. The CDR3 spells CASSSNRGYDEQFF. In DNA, the CDR3 is TGTGCCAGCAGCAGCAACAGGGGATACGATGAGCAGTTCTTC.

CDR3 protein: CASKGNQETQYF. The CDR3 DNA sequence: TGTGCCAGCAAGGGGAATCAAGAGACCCAGTACTTC. This chain links TRBV6-1 with TRBJ2-5; perhaps TRBD1 as D (5 bases). The CDR3 is 12 amino acids. V lost 7 bases and J lost 2, with 8 bases in between. The germline gives CDR1 MNHNS, CDR2 SASEGT.

The chain couples TRBV27 to TRBJ1-5, with D uncertain. The CDR3 is 14 residues long. The germline V and J ends were trimmed by 6 bases and 4 bases, with 13 bases remaining between them. Germline CDR1 and CDR2: MNHEY and SMNVEV (reference sequence). The CDR3 sequence: CASRAALTNQPQHF. CDR3 nucleotides: TGTGCCAGCAGGGCCGCATTAACAAATCAGCCCCAGCATTTT.

V gene TRBV11-2 combines with J gene TRBJ1-5; no definite D call. V was clipped by 3 bases and J by 5 bases, with 11 bases between them. Germline-derived CDR1 and CDR2 are SGHAT and FQNNGV. The CDR3 loop spans 14 amino acids. The CDR3 coding sequence is TGTGCCAGCAGCTTGCCGGGAGAACATCAGCCCCAGCATTTT. This codes for CASSLPGEHQPQHF.

This clone was counted once. J is TRBJ2-3 and V is TRBV28; the D is unclear. V was shortened by 6 bases and J by 4 bases, with 8 bases between the two germline ends. Per germline, CDR1 MDHEN and CDR2 SYDVKM. The length of the CDR3 is 12 residues. CDR3 residues: CASSQASDTQYF. Here the CDR3 DNA reads TGTGCCAGCAGCCAAGCCTCAGATACGCAGTATTTT.

This clone was picked up one time. The V and J genes are TRBV5-1 and TRBJ2-3; the D is unclear. The V and J ends lost 0 bases and 1 base respectively, with 9 bases between them. CDR1 SGHRS and CDR2 YFSETQ come from the germline V gene. There are 15 residues in the CDR3. CDR3 sequence reads: CASSLVQARTDTQYF. CDR3 bases: TGCGCCAGCAGCTTGGTTCAGGCCCGCACAGATACGCAGTATTTT.

The CDR3 loop is CASSQRLNTEAFF. As DNA, the CDR3 is TGTGCCAGCAGCCAGCGGTTGAACACTGAAGCTTTCTTT. The chain uses TRBV7-3 and TRBJ1-1, with no clear D. Germline V gene lookup returns CDR1 SGHTA and CDR2 FQGTGA. The germline V and J ends were trimmed by 5 bases and 0 bases, with 7 bases remaining between them. The CDR3 spans 13 residues. The whole variable domain, remainder taken from reference TRBV7-3 and TRBJ1-1, is GAGVSQTPSNKVTEKGKYVELRCDPISGHTALYWYRQSLGQGPEFLIYFQGTGAADDSGLPNDRFFAVRPEGSVSTLKIQRTERGDSAVYLCASSQRLNTEAFFGQGTRLTVV.

The V call is TRBV5-1, the J call TRBJ2-5; TRBD2 is a possible D gene (6 bases). CDR1 and CDR2 (germline): SGHRS, YFSETQ. The length of the CDR3 is 16 residues. V was pared by 0 bases and J by 4 bases, with 16 bases between. The CDR3 nucleotides read TGCGCCAGCAGCTTGGGGTTCGGGGGAAAGGGAGAGACCCAGTACTTC. This translates into CASSLGFGGKGETQYF.

The J gene is TRBJ2-5, the V gene TRBV7-9, with D uncertain. The CDR3 is made up of 13 amino acids. Germline V lookup: CDR1 SEHNR, CDR2 FQNEAQ (reference sequence). The V end was cut by 5 bases, the J end by 7 bases, with 14 bases between. The DNA of the CDR3 is TGTGCCAGCAGCCCGTTAGGGCCTTGGACCCAGTACTTC. Translated, it gives CASSPLGPWTQYF.

The chain has TRBV11-2 and TRBJ2-2; D is uncertain. The CDR3 is 13 residues long. The V gene lost 4 bases and the J gene lost 8 bases, with 11 bases spanning the gap. The germline gives CDR1 SGHAT, CDR2 FQNNGV. CDR3 in DNA: TGTGCCAGCAGCTCCGTAGTCGGAGGGGAGCTGTTTTTT. It codes for CASSSVVGGELFF.

A few counts support this clone. The chain recombines TRBV6-6 with TRBJ1-5; D unclear. The CDR3 has 14 amino acids. V was cut by 7 bases and J by 0 bases, with 10 bases left in between. Germline-derived CDR1 and CDR2 are MNHNY and SVGAGI (reference sequence). This chain's CDR3 is CASTAGNSNQPQHF. CDR3 nucleotide sequence: TGTGCCAGCACGGCGGGGAATAGCAATCAGCCCCAGCATTTT.

The gene calls are TRBV5-8 and TRBJ2-1, with 8 nucleotides matching TRBD1. Trimming cost V 4 bases and J 1 base; bases outside gene matches: 7. CDR3 length equals 16 residues. The germline V gene encodes CDR1 SGHTS and CDR2 YDEGEE. This chain's CDR3 is CASSPWTGMSYNEQFF. CDR3 nucleotide sequence: TGTGCCAGCAGCCCCTGGACAGGGATGTCCTACAATGAGCAGTTCTTC.